The 30 T cell receptor beta chains below were found in one sample sequenced in a study of cytomegalovirus exposure and HLA in healthy donors. Primers: 60 Vbeta forward and 13 Jbeta reverse. Profiled with immunoSEQ multiplex PCR; TCRdb holds only in-frame clones, not every one. The sample consists of some 100,000 clones, more than 65% of them appearing once. Sample: PBMCs. The origin of the receptors is a woman in her late teens or twenties in good health and CMV-seronegative.

The rearrangement joins TRBV7-8 to TRBJ1-4; no definite D call. The V end was cut by 1 base, the J end by 5 bases, with 8 bases between. The CDR3 runs to 14 residues. The V gene's germline CDR1 is SGHVS and CDR2 FQNEAQ. CDR3 DNA: TGTGCCAGCAGCTTAGTCTCGGGGAATGAAAAACTGTTTTTT. As protein: CASSLVSGNEKLFF. Variable domain in full (rest from reference TRBV7-8 and TRBJ1-4): GAGVSQSPRYKVAKRGQDVALRCDPISGHVSLFWYQQALGQGPEFLTYFQNEAQLDKSGLPSDRFFAERPEGSVSTLKIQRTQQEDSAVYLCASSLVSGNEKLFFGSGTQLSVL.

V usage is TRBV11-3 and J usage is TRBJ2-3; TRBD1 matches at 7 bases. Trimming cost V 5 bases and J 2 bases; bases outside gene matches: 7. The CDR3 is 15 amino acids. From germline, CDR1 is SGHNT and CDR2 YENEEA. The CDR3 sequence is CASSVGTANTDTQYF. CDR3 nucleotides: TGTGCCAGCAGCGTAGGGACAGCAAACACAGATACGCAGTATTTT. Looking up the rest from reference TRBV11-3 and TRBJ2-3 gives the full variable domain: EAGVVQSPRYKIIEKKQPVAFWCNPISGHNTLYWYLQNLGQGPELLIRYENEEAVDDSQLPKDRFSAERLKGVDSTLKIQPAELGDSAVYLCASSVGTANTDTQYFGPGTRLTVL.

The V and J genes are TRBV7-3 and TRBJ2-1; 12 bases align to TRBD2. The ends lost 5 bases at V and 0 bases at J; junction bases unmatched: 2. This CDR3 is built from 16 residues. Germline V CDR1 and CDR2: SGHTA, FQGTGA. The CDR3 loop reads CASSVTSGSSYNEQFF. For the CDR3, the DNA is TGTGCCAGCAGCGTGACTAGCGGGAGCTCCTACAATGAGCAGTTCTTC. The complete variable domain, with remaining parts taken from reference TRBV7-3 and TRBJ2-1, reads GAGVSQTPSNKVTEKGKYVELRCDPISGHTALYWYRQSLGQGPEFLIYFQGTGAADDSGLPNDRFFAVRPEGSVSTLKIQRTERGDSAVYLCASSVTSGSSYNEQFFGPGTRLTVL.

V is TRBV6-1 and J is TRBJ1-4; the D gene is possibly TRBD1 (6 bases). Germline V lookup: CDR1 MNHNS, CDR2 SASEGT. The CDR3 is made up of 11 amino acids. V lost 7 bases to trimming and J lost 16 bases, with 16 bases between them. The chain's CDR3 is CASTVRGLRFF. The CDR3 DNA is TGTGCCAGCACTGTCAGGGGTTTGCGGTTTTTT.

This clone appeared a few times. The rearrangement uses TRBV5-6 and TRBJ1-5; possibly TRBD1 for D (6 bases). The V end was cut by 4 bases, the J end by 5 bases, with 13 bases between. The CDR3 consists of 14 residues. The germline CDR1 and CDR2 sequences are SGHDT and YYEEEE. DNA of the CDR3: TGTGCCAGCAGCCTACAGGGCTTGGATCAGCCCCAGCATTTT. Translating it yields CASSLQGLDQPQHF.

The chain has TRBV6-4 and TRBJ1-1; a weak D match, TRBD1 (6 bases). The CDR3 runs to 14 residues. Trimming left V 6 bases short and J 4 bases short, with 15 bases between. Germline V gene lookup returns CDR1 MRHNA and CDR2 SNTAGT. CDR3 sequence: CASREETGSTEAFF. DNA for the CDR3: TGTGCCAGCAGAGAGGAAACAGGGTCCACTGAAGCTTTCTTT.

J is TRBJ2-6 and V is TRBV28; 10 bases are shared with TRBD1. V lost 7 bases, J lost 2 bases, and 5 bases stayed unmatched. This CDR3 comprises 16 residues. Germline CDR1 is MDHEN and CDR2 is SYDVKM. The CDR3 here is CASTGQGRTGANVLTF. CDR3 coding DNA: TGTGCCAGCACGGGACAGGGGAGAACTGGGGCCAACGTCCTGACTTTC.

CDR3 in DNA: TGTGCCAGCAGTGCGACTAGCGGGGGTATGGAGACCCAGTACTTC. The encoded protein is CASSATSGGMETQYF. The chain links TRBV6-5 to TRBJ2-5; 12 bases agree with TRBD2. This CDR3 is built from 15 residues. Trimming removed 5 bases from V and 5 bases from J; junction bases left unmatched: 6. Germline V gene lookup returns CDR1 MNHEY and CDR2 SVGAGI.

This chain links TRBV5-1 with TRBJ2-1; 10 nucleotides line up with TRBD1. Trimming removed 4 bases from V and 14 bases from J; junction bases left unmatched: 6. This CDR3 comprises 12 residues. Germline V gene lookup returns CDR1 SGHRS and CDR2 YFSETQ. CDR3 protein: CASSRDRGQEFF. The CDR3 coding sequence is TGCGCCAGCAGCCGAGACAGGGGGCAGGAGTTCTTC. The whole variable domain, remainder taken from reference TRBV5-1 and TRBJ2-1, is KAGVTQTPRYLIKTRGQQVTLSCSPISGHRSVSWYQQTPGQGLQFLFEYFSETQRNKGNFPGRFSGRQFSNSRSEMNVSTLELGDSALYLCASSRDRGQEFFGPGTRLTVL.

The chain recombines TRBV19 with TRBJ2-7; D is unresolved. Trimming removed 0 bases from V and 2 bases from J, with 8 bases in between. The CDR3 extends over 14 amino acids. CDR1 is LNHDA, CDR2 SQIVND, per germline (reference sequence). The DNA for the CDR3 is TGTGCCAGTAGTATAGACGCCGAGACCTACGAGCAGTACTTC. Protein product: CASSIDAETYEQYF.

The chain has TRBV19 and TRBJ2-5; possible D gene TRBD1, 8 bases. The CDR3 covers 14 residues. V lost 7 bases and J 11 bases, leaving 23 bases between the germline ends. The germline CDR1 and CDR2 sequences are LNHDA and SQIVND (reference sequence). The CDR3 nucleotides are TGTGCCAGTAAGAGGAGGCAGGGGGCGCGGGAGCAGTACTTC. It translates to CASKRRQGAREQYF.

The chain combines TRBV5-4 with TRBJ1-2, with D perhaps TRBD1 (5 bases). Trimming left V 3 bases short and J 8 bases short, with 17 bases between. This CDR3 has 14 amino acids. The germline V gene has CDR1 SGHNT and CDR2 YYREEE (reference sequence). CDR3 residues: CASSSERGSLGYTF. Here the CDR3 DNA reads TGTGCCAGCAGCTCCGAAAGGGGTAGTTTGGGCTACACCTTC.

This rearrangement joins TRBV18 to TRBJ2-1, with D maybe TRBD2 (6 bases). The ends were cut back, 5 bases at V and 4 bases at J, with 9 bases in the middle. There are 13 residues in the CDR3. The germline V gene encodes CDR1 KGHSH and CDR2 LQKENI. CDR3 in amino acids: CASSSGLYNEQFF. Here the CDR3 DNA reads TGTGCCAGCTCATCGGGACTGTACAATGAGCAGTTCTTC.

The CDR3 DNA follows: TGTGCCAGCAGTGGATACCCGGGGGGGCAGTACTTC. It is translated as CASSGYPGGQYF. The chain joins TRBV6-5 to TRBJ2-7; TRBD2 matches at 7 bases. The CDR3 totals 12 residues. Germline-derived CDR1 and CDR2 are MNHEY and SVGAGI. J lost 9 bases, V lost 5 bases, and 7 bases had no gene match.

The V gene is TRBV4-3, the J gene TRBJ2-1; 10 bases map to TRBD2. This CDR3 is 17 amino acids long. CDR1 and CDR2 from the germline V gene are LGHNA and YSLEER. The V and J ends lost 2 bases and 4 bases, in that order; junction bases with no gene match: 8. The CDR3 sequence: CASSQRTSGRGYNEQFF. CDR3 nucleotide sequence: TGCGCCAGCAGCCAAAGGACGAGCGGGAGGGGATACAATGAGCAGTTCTTC.

The chain carries TRBV7-2 and TRBJ2-1; TRBD2 matches 11 bases. Germline V gene data show CDR1 as SGHTA and CDR2 as FQGNSA. CDR3 length: 15 amino acids. V lost 2 bases, J lost 5 bases, and 2 bases stayed unmatched. This chain's CDR3 is CASSLLAGGDNEQFF. As DNA, the CDR3 is TGTGCCAGCAGCTTACTAGCGGGAGGTGACAATGAGCAGTTCTTC. Drawing the rest from reference TRBV7-2 and TRBJ2-1, the complete variable domain is GAGVSQSPSNKVTEKGKDVELRCDPISGHTALYWYRQSLGQGLEFLIYFQGNSAPDKSGLPSDRFSAERTGGSVSTLTIQRTQQEDSAVYLCASSLLAGGDNEQFFGPGTRLTVL.

The chain combines TRBV11-2 with TRBJ2-7; 10 bases fit TRBD1. Trimming at V came to 3 bases and at J to 5 bases, leaving 4 bases not matched to a gene. Germline-derived CDR1 and CDR2 are SGHAT and FQNNGV. The CDR3 runs to 14 residues. CDR3 bases: TGTGCCAGCAGCTTCGGGACAGGGGCCCACGAGCAGTACTTC. Protein product: CASSFGTGAHEQYF. The full variable domain, rest sourced from reference TRBV11-2 and TRBJ2-7, is EAGVAQSPRYKIIEKRQSVAFWCNPISGHATLYWYQQILGQGPKLLIQFQNNGVVDDSQLPKDRFSAERLKGVDSTLKIQPAKLEDSAVYLCASSFGTGAHEQYFGPGTRLTVT.

The V and J genes are TRBV29-1 and TRBJ2-3, with 14 bases aligning to TRBD2. V shed 1 base, J shed 0 bases, and the junction held 3 bases outside the gene matches. Germline V lookup: CDR1 SQVTM, CDR2 ANQGSEA. The CDR3 length is 17 residues. The CDR3 sequence is CSVEGLAGGRSTDTQYF. The DNA of the CDR3 is TGCAGCGTTGAAGGACTAGCGGGAGGGCGTAGCACAGATACGCAGTATTTT.

The chain is built from TRBV10-3 and TRBJ2-5, with TRBD2 matching over 9 bases. Per germline, CDR1 ENHRY and CDR2 SYGVKD. The CDR3 contains 16 residues. V dropped 2 bases and J dropped 5; count of bases not matched to a gene: 9. The CDR3 spells CAISEGGRGGEETQYF. The DNA of the CDR3 is TGTGCCATCAGTGAGGGCGGACGCGGGGGGGAGGAGACCCAGTACTTC.

The chain couples TRBV7-9 to TRBJ2-1; 9 bases line up with TRBD2. V lost 5 bases to trimming and J lost 6 bases; unmatched junction nucleotides: 14. CDR3 length: 17 residues. In germline, CDR1 is SEHNR, CDR2 FQNEAQ (reference sequence). The CDR3 DNA reads TGTGCCAGCAGCCACCGTGGACAGCGGGGGGTGGGCAATGAGCAGTTCTTC. This sequence encodes CASSHRGQRGVGNEQFF. Combining the CDR3 with reference TRBV7-9 and TRBJ2-1 gives the whole variable domain DTGVSQNPRHKITKRGQNVTFRCDPISEHNRLYWYRQTLGQGPEFLTYFQNEAQLEKSRLLSDRFSAERPKGSFSTLEIQRTEQGDSAMYLCASSHRGQRGVGNEQFFGPGTRLTVL.

The gene calls are TRBV29-1 and TRBJ2-3; TRBD2 aligns across 12 bases. This CDR3 spans 17 amino acids. The J segment lost 2 bases and the V segment lost 4 bases, leaving 10 bases of the junction unmatched. Germline CDR1 is SQVTM and CDR2 is ANQGSEA. The CDR3 loop is CSVVRLAGGANTDTQYF. CDR3 bases: TGCAGCGTTGTAAGGCTAGCGGGAGGGGCTAACACAGATACGCAGTATTTT.

This chain joins TRBV7-9 and TRBJ2-5, with D tentatively TRBD1 (6 bases). Germline V lookup: CDR1 SEHNR, CDR2 FQNEAQ (reference sequence). The CDR3 loop spans 15 amino acids. With 0 bases removed from V and 4 bases from J, the gap between germline ends came to 12 bases. CDR3: CASSLAGQGRETQYF. CDR3 coding DNA: TGTGCCAGCAGCTTAGCGGGGCAGGGGAGAGAGACCCAGTACTTC. Together with reference TRBV7-9 and TRBJ2-5, the CDR3 gives the full variable domain: DTGVSQNPRHKITKRGQNVTFRCDPISEHNRLYWYRQTLGQGPEFLTYFQNEAQLEKSRLLSDRFSAERPKGSFSTLEIQRTEQGDSAMYLCASSLAGQGRETQYFGPGTRLLVL.

The chain uses TRBV7-9 and TRBJ1-1; 8 nucleotides agree with TRBD1. Germline values: CDR1 SEHNR, CDR2 FQNEAQ (reference sequence). After removal of 1 base from V and 5 bases from J, the junction contained 6 bases not matched to a gene. This CDR3 comprises 15 residues. Here the CDR3 DNA reads TGTGCCAGCAGCTTAGGGACAGGGATGGTAACTGAAGCTTTCTTT. Residues: CASSLGTGMVTEAFF.

The rearrangement uses TRBV5-6 and TRBJ1-5; 10 nucleotides line up with TRBD1. In germline, CDR1 is SGHDT, CDR2 YYEEEE. The CDR3 is made up of 13 amino acids. J lost 7 bases, V lost 3 bases, and 1 base had no gene match. CDR3 nucleotide sequence: TGTGCCAGCAGCTGGGACAGGGGACAGCCCCAGCATTTT. The encoded protein is CASSWDRGQPQHF.

This clone has a single count. The V gene is TRBV7-9, the J gene TRBJ2-7, with TRBD1 identical over 9 bases. Per germline, CDR1 SEHNR and CDR2 FQNEAQ (reference sequence). Germline trimming cut 3 bases from V and 2 bases from J; bases unmatched to any gene: 14. The CDR3 is made up of 18 amino acids. CDR3 DNA: TGTGCCAGCAGCTTGGGACAGGGAGGGGGGGAATTCGCCTACGAGCAGTACTTC. Its translation is CASSLGQGGGEFAYEQYF.

CDR3 residues: CASSTRDLPYNEQFF. The CDR3 region has the DNA TGTGCCAGCAGCACCCGGGACTTACCTTACAATGAGCAGTTCTTC. The chain couples TRBV5-4 to TRBJ2-1; TRBD2 might be the D (6 bases). The length of the CDR3 is 15 residues. The V gene lost 4 bases and the J gene lost 4 bases, with 15 bases spanning the gap. Germline-derived CDR1 and CDR2 are SGHNT and YYREEE (reference sequence).

The chain links TRBV29-1 to TRBJ2-5; D unresolved. Trimming removed 8 bases from V and 1 base from J, with 17 bases in between. This CDR3 region has 14 residues. Germline V CDR1 and CDR2: SQVTM, ANQGSEA. The chain's CDR3 is CSRPWAAGQETQYF. CDR3 coding DNA: TGCAGCCGACCTTGGGCAGCAGGCCAAGAGACCCAGTACTTC.

CDR3 in DNA: TGTGCCAGCAGGCCACCGGGACAGGGGCGAGTCGAGCAGTACTTC. The encoded protein is CASRPPGQGRVEQYF. The chain links TRBV28 to TRBJ2-7; TRBD1 agrees at 10 bases. Per the germline V gene, CDR1 is MDHEN and CDR2 is SYDVKM. The CDR3 is 15 amino acids. The J segment lost 6 bases and the V segment lost 6 bases, leaving 11 bases of the junction unmatched.

The chain has TRBV9 and TRBJ2-1, with 7 positions matching TRBD1. This CDR3 has 15 amino acids. J was trimmed by 0 bases and V by 4 bases; bases with no gene match: 4. Germline-derived CDR1 and CDR2 are SGDLS and YYNGEE. Here the CDR3 DNA reads TGTGCCAGCAGCCGGGACAGCCTCTCCTACAATGAGCAGTTCTTC. Encoded protein: CASSRDSLSYNEQFF.

The CDR3 DNA follows: TGTGCCAGCAGTTTATCTGGGCAGGGGACTAACTATGGCTACACCTTC. It codes for CASSLSGQGTNYGYTF. This chain links TRBV27 with TRBJ1-2, with D possibly TRBD1 on 6 matching bases. The V end was cut by 0 bases, the J end by 0 bases, with 11 bases between. Germline-derived CDR1 and CDR2 are MNHEY and SMNVEV (reference sequence). CDR3 length: 16 amino acids.